The clone carrying this T cell receptor beta chain shows up as medium-sized by frequency. The CDR3 runs 11 residues. Germline values: CDR1 SNHLY, CDR2 FYNNEI. cDNA for TCRalpha and TCRbeta was amplified by nested PCRs of about 15 then 9 cycles. TCRdb re-called the 5' RACE reads and shows each CDR3 protein once, DNA omitted. The sample shows approximately 140,000 distinct CDR3 sequences, and 2% to 3% sits with its ten largest clones. The sample belongs to a study of monozygotic twins with inflammatory bowel disease. The chain combines TRBV2 with TRBJ2-3. The sequencing input was blood. The sequence derives from a human donor with ulcerative colitis or Crohn's disease, or a healthy co-twin of an affected twin (not recorded which). CDR3 region: CASRGRDTQYF. Combining the CDR3 with reference TRBV2 and TRBJ2-3 gives the whole variable domain EPEVTQTPSHQVTQMGQEVILRCVPISNHLYFYWYRQILGQKVEFLVSFYNNEISEKSEIFDDQFSVERPDGSNFTLKIRSTKLEDSAMYFCASRGRDTQYFGPGTRLTVL.